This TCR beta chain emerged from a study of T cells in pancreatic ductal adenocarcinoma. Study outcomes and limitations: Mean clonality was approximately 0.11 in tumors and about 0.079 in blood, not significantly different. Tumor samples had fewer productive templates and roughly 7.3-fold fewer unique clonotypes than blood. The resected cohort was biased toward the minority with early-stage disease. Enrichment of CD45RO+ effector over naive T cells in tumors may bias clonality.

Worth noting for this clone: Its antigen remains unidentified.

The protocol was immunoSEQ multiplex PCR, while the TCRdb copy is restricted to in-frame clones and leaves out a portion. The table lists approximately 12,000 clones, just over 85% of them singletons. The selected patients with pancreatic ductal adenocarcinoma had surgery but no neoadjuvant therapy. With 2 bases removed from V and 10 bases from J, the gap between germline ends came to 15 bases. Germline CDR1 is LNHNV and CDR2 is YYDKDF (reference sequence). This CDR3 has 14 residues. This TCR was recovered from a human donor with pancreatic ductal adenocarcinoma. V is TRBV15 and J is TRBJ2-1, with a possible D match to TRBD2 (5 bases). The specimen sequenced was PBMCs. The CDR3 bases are TGTGCCACCAGCAGAACAAAGTCCGGGAACGAGCAGTTCTTC. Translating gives CATSRTKSGNEQFF.